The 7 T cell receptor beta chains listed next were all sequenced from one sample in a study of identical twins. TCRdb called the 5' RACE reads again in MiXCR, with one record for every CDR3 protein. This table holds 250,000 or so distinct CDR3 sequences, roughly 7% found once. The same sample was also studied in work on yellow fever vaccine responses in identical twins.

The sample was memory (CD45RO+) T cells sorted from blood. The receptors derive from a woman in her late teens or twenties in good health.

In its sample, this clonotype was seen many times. The CDR3 sequence: CASSYGRPTMSETQYF. In DNA, the CDR3 is TGTGCCAGCAGTTACGGTCGGCCCACAATGAGTGAGACCCAGTACTTC. The gene calls are TRBV6-5 and TRBJ2-5; D is ambiguous. The length of the CDR3 is 16 residues. V lost 2 bases and J 5 bases, leaving 18 bases between the germline ends. CDR1 is MNHEY and CDR2 is SVGAGI in the germline V gene.

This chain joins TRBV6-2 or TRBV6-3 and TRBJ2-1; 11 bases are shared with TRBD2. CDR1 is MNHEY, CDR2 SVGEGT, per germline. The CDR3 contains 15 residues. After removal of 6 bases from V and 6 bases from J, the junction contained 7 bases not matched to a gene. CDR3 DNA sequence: TGTGCCAGCAGAACCGGGACTAGCGGCTCCAATGAGCAGTTCTTC. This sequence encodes CASRTGTSGSNEQFF.

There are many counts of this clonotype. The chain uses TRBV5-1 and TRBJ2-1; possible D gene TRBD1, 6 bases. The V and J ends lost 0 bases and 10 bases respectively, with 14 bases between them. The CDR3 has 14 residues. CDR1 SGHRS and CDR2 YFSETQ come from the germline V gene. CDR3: CASSLDTKGQEQFF. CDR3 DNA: TGCGCCAGCAGCTTGGACACCAAAGGACAGGAGCAGTTCTTC.

Written as DNA, the CDR3 is TGTGCCAGCAGCCCAATGGGGGTTAGGACAACTAATGAAAAACTGTTTTTT. It specifies CASSPMGVRTTNEKLFF. This sequence joins TRBV7-8 and TRBJ1-4, with D possibly matching TRBD1 (5 bases). The V gene's germline CDR1 is SGHVS and CDR2 FQNEAQ. CDR3 length: 17 amino acids. Trimming pared 5 bases from V and 0 bases from J, leaving 16 bases between. Full variable domain (remainder filled in from reference TRBV7-8 and TRBJ1-4): GAGVSQSPRYKVAKRGQDVALRCDPISGHVSLFWYQQALGQGPEFLTYFQNEAQLDKSGLPSDRFFAERPEGSVSTLKIQRTQQEDSAVYLCASSPMGVRTTNEKLFFGSGTQLSVL.

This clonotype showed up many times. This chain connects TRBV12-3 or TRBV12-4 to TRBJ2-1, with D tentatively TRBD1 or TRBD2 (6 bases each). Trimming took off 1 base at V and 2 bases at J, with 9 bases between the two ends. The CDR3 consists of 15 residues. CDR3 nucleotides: TGTGCCAGCAGTTTAGGGGGGGCAGCCTACAATGAGCAGTTCTTC. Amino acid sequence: CASSLGGAAYNEQFF.

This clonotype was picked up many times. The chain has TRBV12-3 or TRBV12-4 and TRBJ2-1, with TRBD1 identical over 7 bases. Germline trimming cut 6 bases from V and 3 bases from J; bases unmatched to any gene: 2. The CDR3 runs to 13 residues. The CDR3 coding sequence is TGTGCCAGCAGACAGGGGAACTACAATGAGCAGTTCTTC. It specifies CASRQGNYNEQFF.

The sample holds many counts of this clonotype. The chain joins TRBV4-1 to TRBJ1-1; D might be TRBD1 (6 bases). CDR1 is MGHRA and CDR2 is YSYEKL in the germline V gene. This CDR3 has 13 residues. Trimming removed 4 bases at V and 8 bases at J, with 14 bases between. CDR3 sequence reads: CASSPTGGGEAFF. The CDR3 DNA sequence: TGCGCCAGCAGCCCCACCGGAGGGGGAGAAGCTTTCTTT.